One sample yielded the 21 T cell receptor beta chains listed below, sequenced in a study of blood T cell repertoires in COVID-19. The data were produced by immunoSEQ multiplex PCR, yet TCRdb's version contains in-frame clones alone and is incomplete. The sample comprises about 150,000 clones, 80% to 90% of which are singletons, and less than 3.5% rests with the top ten. Source material: peripheral blood. The source of these receptors is a human donor with acute or convalescent COVID-19. The donor label of this sample is uncertain.

This clone was detected only once. This chain uses TRBV12-5 with TRBJ1-1; 10 bases fit TRBD1. Trimming removed 1 base from V and 5 bases from J; junction bases left unmatched: 7. Per germline, CDR1 LGHNT and CDR2 FRNRAP. CDR3 size: 16 residues. In DNA, the CDR3 is TGTGCTAGTGGTTTGGGATTAGGACAGGGGGTTACTGAAGCTTTCTTT. This sequence encodes CASGLGLGQGVTEAFF. Filled out from reference TRBV12-5 and TRBJ1-1, the complete variable domain reads DARVTQTPRHKVTEMGQEVTMRCQPILGHNTVFWYRQTMMQGLELLAYFRNRAPLDDSGMPKDRFSAEMPDATLATLKIQPSEPRDSAVYFCASGLGLGQGVTEAFFGQGTRLTVV.

The chain is built from TRBV10-3 and TRBJ1-1; no clear D. Trimming removed 3 bases at V and 1 base at J, with 6 bases between. The CDR3 has 13 residues. Germline-derived CDR1 and CDR2 are ENHRY and SYGVKD. The CDR3 region has the DNA TGTGCCATCAGTGACACCGGGAACACTGAAGCTTTCTTT. This translates into CAISDTGNTEAFF.

This clone has more than one count but fewer than ten. The chain links TRBV5-6 to TRBJ1-3; possible D gene TRBD1, 5 bases. CDR3 size: 15 residues. The V end lost 3 bases, the J end lost 4 bases, and 14 bases lay between the germline ends. CDR1 is SGHDT and CDR2 is YYEEEE in the germline V gene. CDR3 sequence reads: CASSWGRETGNTIYF. CDR3 sequence (DNA): TGTGCCAGCAGCTGGGGCCGGGAGACGGGAAACACCATATATTTT.

V usage is TRBV6-2 or TRBV6-3 and J usage is TRBJ2-2; D perhaps matches TRBD1 (6 bases). The CDR3 runs to 18 residues. CDR1 is MNHEY, CDR2 SVGEGT, per germline. Trimming cost V 6 bases and J 3 bases, with 23 bases left between them. The CDR3 sequence is CASSGENPPEGDTGELFF. As DNA, the CDR3 is TGTGCCAGCAGCGGCGAGAACCCCCCTGAGGGGGACACCGGGGAGCTGTTTTTT.

The J gene is TRBJ1-1, the V gene TRBV7-9; TRBD1 agrees at 9 bases. The CDR3 contains 15 residues. Germline V lookup: CDR1 SEHNR, CDR2 FQNEAQ (reference sequence). V dropped 5 bases and J dropped 10; count of bases not matched to a gene: 14. The CDR3 loop reads CASSVNPGQGMAAFF. CDR3 sequence (DNA): TGTGCCAGCAGCGTAAACCCGGGACAGGGTATGGCAGCTTTCTTT.

The CDR3 region is CASSGRTGDPTEAFF. CDR3 in DNA: TGTGCCAGCAGTGGCAGGACAGGGGACCCCACTGAAGCTTTCTTT. The chain employs TRBV2 and TRBJ1-1; 9 nucleotides agree with TRBD1. Germline CDR1 SNHLY, CDR2 FYNNEI. With V trimmed by 4 bases and J by 4 bases, 7 bases remained unmatched. There are 15 residues in the CDR3. The whole variable domain, filled in from reference TRBV2 and TRBJ1-1, reads EPEVTQTPSHQVTQMGQEVILRCVPISNHLYFYWYRQILGQKVEFLVSFYNNEISEKSEIFDDQFSVERPDGSNFTLKIRSTKLEDSAMYFCASSGRTGDPTEAFFGQGTRLTVV.

The chain carries TRBV18 and TRBJ1-1; 9 positions match TRBD1. Trimming took 3 bases from V and 5 from J; bases not matched to a gene: 4. Germline CDR1 and CDR2: KGHSH and LQKENI. The CDR3 is made up of 14 amino acids. The CDR3 DNA sequence: TGTGCCAGCTCACCGGGACAGGGAGGGACTGAAGCTTTCTTT. This gives the protein CASSPGQGGTEAFF. The full variable domain, rest sourced from reference TRBV18 and TRBJ1-1, is NAGVMQNPRHLVRRRGQEARLRCSPMKGHSHVYWYRQLPEEGLKFMVYLQKENIIDESGMPKERFSAEFPKEGPSILRIQQVVRGDSAAYFCASSPGQGGTEAFFGQGTRLTVV.

The chain uses TRBV4-3 and TRBJ1-2, with a weak D call TRBD1 (5 bases). Trimming shortened V by 0 bases and J by 4 bases, and 9 bases separated the two germline ends. The CDR3 spans 14 residues. The germline gives CDR1 LGHNA, CDR2 YSLEER. The CDR3 nucleotides read TGCGCCAGCAGCCAAGACAGACAGTCCTATGGCTACACCTTC. It translates to CASSQDRQSYGYTF.

The CDR3 DNA is TGTGCCACCAGTGATCTTACTAGCGGGAGGAACAATGAGCAGTTCTTC. Translation gives CATSDLTSGRNNEQFF. V usage is TRBV24-1 and J usage is TRBJ2-1, with 12 positions matching TRBD2. V lost 3 bases to trimming and J lost 5 bases; unmatched junction nucleotides: 4. CDR1 and CDR2 from the germline V gene are KGHDR and SFDVKD. CDR3 length: 16 amino acids.

The chain's CDR3 is CASSPRVQGAKNIQYF. Written as DNA, the CDR3 is TGTGCCAGCAGCCCGAGAGTACAGGGAGCCAAAAACATTCAGTACTTC. The J gene is TRBJ2-4, the V gene TRBV7-8, with D maybe TRBD1 (6 bases). CDR1 and CDR2 from the germline V gene are SGHVS and FQNEAQ. The CDR3 totals 16 residues. The V gene lost 5 bases and the J gene lost 0 bases, with 14 bases spanning the gap. Variable domain in full (rest from reference TRBV7-8 and TRBJ2-4): GAGVSQSPRYKVAKRGQDVALRCDPISGHVSLFWYQQALGQGPEFLTYFQNEAQLDKSGLPSDRFFAERPEGSVSTLKIQRTQQEDSAVYLCASSPRVQGAKNIQYFGAGTRLSVL.

This sequence joins TRBV4-2 and TRBJ1-3, with 9 nucleotides matching TRBD1. Germline CDR1 is LGHNA and CDR2 is YNFKEQ. J lost 0 bases, V lost 3 bases, and 0 bases had no gene match. The CDR3 covers 15 residues. CDR3 nucleotides: TGTGCCAGCAGCCAGGACAGGGGCTCTGGAAACACCATATATTTT. Amino acids: CASSQDRGSGNTIYF.

V is TRBV5-4 and J is TRBJ1-1, with TRBD1 matching 9 bases. V was pared by 3 bases and J by 6 bases, with 6 bases of the junction left unmatched. The CDR3 is 14 residues long. CDR1 is SGHNT, CDR2 YYREEE, per germline (reference sequence). CDR3 residues: CASSSLGQGSEAFF. The CDR3 coding sequence is TGTGCCAGCAGCTCACTCGGACAGGGGTCTGAAGCTTTCTTT.

The chain combines TRBV5-1 with TRBJ2-3; D perhaps matches TRBD2 (6 bases). This CDR3 has 14 residues. V dropped 3 bases and J dropped 0 bases, with 8 bases sitting between them. The germline V gene encodes CDR1 SGHRS and CDR2 YFSETQ. CDR3 sequence reads: CASSSGDSTDTQYF. The CDR3 DNA reads TGCGCCAGCAGCTCGGGAGACAGCACAGATACGCAGTATTTT.

The chain uses TRBV30 and TRBJ1-2; D possibly corresponds to TRBD1 (6 bases). The length of the CDR3 is 14 residues. V was shortened by 5 bases and J by 3 bases, with 16 bases between the two germline ends. The germline gives CDR1 GTSNPN, CDR2 SVGIG (reference sequence). The CDR3, as DNA: TGTGCCTGGGCCCTCGGACAGCCCCACTATGGCTACACCTTC. Protein product: CAWALGQPHYGYTF. Looking up the rest from reference TRBV30 and TRBJ1-2 gives the full variable domain: SQTIHQWPATLVQPVGSPLSLECTVEGTSNPNLYWYRQAAGRGLQLLFYSVGIGQISSEVPQNLSASRPQDRQFILSSKKLLLSDSGFYLCAWALGQPHYGYTFGSGTRLTVV.

The chain employs TRBV23-1 and TRBJ2-2, with 8 bases aligning to TRBD1. TRBV23-1 is an open reading frame whose function is uncertain. The trim removed 7 bases at V and 0 bases at J, leaving 7 bases unmatched. The CDR3 sequence is 16 residues long. The CDR3 region is CASTEDRASNTGELFF. The DNA for the CDR3 is TGCGCCAGCACTGAGGACAGGGCCTCGAACACCGGGGAGCTGTTTTTT.

Here the CDR3 DNA reads TGTGCCAGCAGCAAAGGCCGAGGGGAGGCTGAAGCTTTCTTT. Translation gives CASSKGRGEAEAFF. The rearrangement joins TRBV21-1 to TRBJ1-1. TRBV21-1 is described as a pseudogene. CDR3 length: 14 amino acids.

V gene TRBV7-2 combines with J gene TRBJ1-4; 7 positions match TRBD1. This CDR3 region has 15 residues. Trimming cost V 5 bases and J 4 bases; bases outside gene matches: 7. The germline V gene has CDR1 SGHTA and CDR2 FQGNSA. The CDR3 coding sequence is TGTGCCAGCAGCGTCCGCCCAGGGGGTAATGAAAAACTGTTTTTT. Translated, it gives CASSVRPGGNEKLFF.

This chain joins TRBV5-6 and TRBJ1-4, with D maybe TRBD1 (5 bases). Trimming cost V 2 bases and J 4 bases, with 15 bases left between them. The CDR3 contains 16 residues. Per germline, CDR1 SGHDT and CDR2 YYEEEE. Here the CDR3 reads CASSLERGLFNEKLFF. CDR3 nucleotides: TGTGCCAGCAGCTTAGAGAGGGGACTTTTTAATGAAAAACTGTTTTTT.

The rearrangement links TRBV9 to TRBJ2-5, with unresolved D. V lost 0 bases and J lost 4, with 13 bases in between. CDR3 size: 15 residues. Germline values: CDR1 SGDLS, CDR2 YYNGEE. The CDR3 bases are TGTGCCAGCAGCGTAGGAGGTCTAGACCGAGAGACCCAGTACTTC. Translated: CASSVGGLDRETQYF.

The J gene is TRBJ1-5, the V gene TRBV25-1; 8 nucleotides line up with TRBD1. Germline V CDR1 and CDR2: MGHDK, SYGVNS. The ends lost 8 bases at V and 0 bases at J; junction bases unmatched: 15. This CDR3 comprises 18 residues. The CDR3 sequence: CASSPAGTGLYSNQPQHF. CDR3 nucleotide sequence: TGTGCCAGCTCCCCGGCCGGGACAGGCCTTTATAGCAATCAGCCCCAGCATTTT.

The chain recombines TRBV4-2 with TRBJ2-7, with no clear D. Trimming shortened V by 4 bases and J by 1 base, and 5 bases separated the two germline ends. The CDR3 covers 12 residues. CDR1 LGHNA and CDR2 YNFKEQ come from the germline V gene. CDR3 coding DNA: TGTGCCAGCAGCCCCGGGTCCTACGAGCAGTACTTC. It yields the protein CASSPGSYEQYF.